This T cell receptor (beta chain) was captured by sequencing in a study of blood T cell repertoires in COVID-19. V was shortened by 3 bases and J by 2 bases, with 14 bases between the two germline ends. The germline gives CDR1 LNHDA, CDR2 SQIVND (reference sequence). CDR3 length equals 15 residues. Sequencing was performed with immunoSEQ multiplex PCR; in TCRdb, only in-frame clones are kept and a portion is missing. The sample carries roughly 150,000 clones, over 80% recorded once. The rearrangement joins TRBV19 to TRBJ2-7; tentative D call: TRBD1 (5 bases). This receptor was obtained from a man aged 80 or over with acute or convalescent COVID-19. Specimen: peripheral blood. The CDR3 is CASSISIADTYEQYF. Here the CDR3 DNA reads TGTGCCAGTAGTATTTCCATCGCGGACACCTACGAGCAGTACTTC.